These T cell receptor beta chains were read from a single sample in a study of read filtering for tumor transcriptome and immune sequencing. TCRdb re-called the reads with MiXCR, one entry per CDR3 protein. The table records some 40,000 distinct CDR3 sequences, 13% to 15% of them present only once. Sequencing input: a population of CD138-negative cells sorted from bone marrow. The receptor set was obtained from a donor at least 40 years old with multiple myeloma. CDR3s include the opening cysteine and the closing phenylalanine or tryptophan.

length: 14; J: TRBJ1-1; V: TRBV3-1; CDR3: CASSRGGGAPEAFF
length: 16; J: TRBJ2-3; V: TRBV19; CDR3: CASMSSAGGKTDTQYF
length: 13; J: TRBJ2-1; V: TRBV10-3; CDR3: CAISESPDREQFF
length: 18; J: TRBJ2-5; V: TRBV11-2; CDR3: CASSPRSSGGARRETQYF
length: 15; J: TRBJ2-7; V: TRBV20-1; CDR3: CSARDRRGKPYEQYF
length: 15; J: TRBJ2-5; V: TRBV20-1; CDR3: CSADNLAGGQETQYF
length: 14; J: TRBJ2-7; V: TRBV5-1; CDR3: CASSSRDSAYEQYF
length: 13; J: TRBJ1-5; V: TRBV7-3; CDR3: CASSLMVGQPQHF
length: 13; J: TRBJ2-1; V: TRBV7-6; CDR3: CASSLDRGYGQFF
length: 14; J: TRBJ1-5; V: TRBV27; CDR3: CASSHGGGDQPQHF
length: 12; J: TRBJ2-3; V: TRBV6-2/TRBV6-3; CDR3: CASSATRDTQYF